The clone carrying this TCR beta chain is a singleton in its sample. This entry is derived from a study of blood T cell repertoires in COVID-19. Study as a whole: T cells, B-cell-depleted T cells, or PBMCs supplied cDNA or gDNA.

The table came from immunoSEQ multiplex PCR; TCRdb's copy has only in-frame clones and leaves some out. The data contain around 170,000 clones, about 81% of them singletons. V was shortened by 6 bases and J by 1 base, with 12 bases between the two germline ends. The CDR3 is 13 amino acids. Germline V gives CDR1 SQVTM, CDR2 ANQGSEA. Sequencing was carried out using peripheral blood. The TCR sequence derives from an elderly woman with COVID-19, enrolled during active disease. The V and J genes are TRBV29-1 and TRBJ1-2, with a possible D match to TRBD1 (6 bases). CDR3 coding DNA: TGCAGCGTGGGGGCGGAAGATAACTATGGCTACACCTTC. It encodes CSVGAEDNYGYTF. The full variable domain, with the rest looked up from reference TRBV29-1 and TRBJ1-2, is SAVISQKPSRDICQRGTSLTIQCQVDSQVTMMFWYRQQPGQSLTLIATANQGSEATYESGFVIDKFPISRPNLTFSTLTVSNMSPEDSSIYLCSVGAEDNYGYTFGSGTRLTVV.